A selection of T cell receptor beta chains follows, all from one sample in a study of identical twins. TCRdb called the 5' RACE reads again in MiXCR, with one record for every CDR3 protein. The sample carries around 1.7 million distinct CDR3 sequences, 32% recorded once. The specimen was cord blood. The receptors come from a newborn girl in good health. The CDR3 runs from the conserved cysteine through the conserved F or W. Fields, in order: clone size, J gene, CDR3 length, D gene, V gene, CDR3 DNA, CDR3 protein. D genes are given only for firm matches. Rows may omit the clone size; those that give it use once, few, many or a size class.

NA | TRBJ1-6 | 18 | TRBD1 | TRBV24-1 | TGTGCCACCAGTGATTTGTACCCAGCTACAGGGGGCAATTCACCCCCCCACTTT | CATSDLYPATGGNSPPHF
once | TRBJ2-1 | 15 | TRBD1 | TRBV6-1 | TGTGCCAGCAGGGGGGGACAGGGGTCCTACAATGAGCAGTTCTTC | CASRGGQGSYNEQFF
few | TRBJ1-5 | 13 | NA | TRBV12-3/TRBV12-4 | TGTGCCAGCAGCCCCAACCTCAATCAGCCCCAGCATTTT | CASSPNLNQPQHF
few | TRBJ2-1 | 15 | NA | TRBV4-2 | TGTGCCAGCAGCTGGGCAGGGAGCTCCTACAATGAGCAGTTCTTC | CASSWAGSSYNEQFF
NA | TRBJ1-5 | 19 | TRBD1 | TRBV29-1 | TGCAGCGTTGAAGGGTCGTCGGACAGGGGGTACTATAGCAATCAGCCCCAGCATTTT | CSVEGSSDRGYYSNQPQHF
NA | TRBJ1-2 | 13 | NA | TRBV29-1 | TGCAGCGCCTTGGGGAGTCCCAGGGATGGCTACACCTTC | CSALGSPRDGYTF
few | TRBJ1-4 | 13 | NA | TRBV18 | TGTGCCAGCTCACCATTCGTCGATGAAAAACTGTTTTTT | CASSPFVDEKLFF
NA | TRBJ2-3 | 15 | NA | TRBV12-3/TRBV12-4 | TGTGCCAGCAGGACCTCAGGGGCCCCCACAGATACGGAGTATTTT | CASRTSGAPTDTEYF
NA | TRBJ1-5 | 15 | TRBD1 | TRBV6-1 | TGTGCCAGCAGTGGGGACAGGGGGCGCGATCAGCCCCAGCATTTT | CASSGDRGRDQPQHF
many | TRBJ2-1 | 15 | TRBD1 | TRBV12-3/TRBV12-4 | TGTGCCAGCAGTTTATGGGGGACAGGGGGCAATGAGCAGTTCTTC | CASSLWGTGGNEQFF
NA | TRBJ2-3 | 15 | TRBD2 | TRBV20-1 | TGCAGTGTTCCGCGGGGGGGATCTAGCACAGATACGCAGTATTTT | CSVPRGGSSTDTQYF
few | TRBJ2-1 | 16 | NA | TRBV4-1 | TGCGCCAGCAGCCAACAAGCCTTTTCGGTTTACAATGAGCAGTTCTTC | CASSQQAFSVYNEQFF